What follows are 7 T cell receptor beta chains derived from one specimen sequenced in a study of T cell responses to AZD1222 COVID-19 vaccine. The method was immunoSEQ multiplex PCR; TCRdb's version includes in-frame clones alone and lacks a portion of them. This repertoire shows about 94,000 clones, around 89% found once; its top ten account for about 8%. The starting material was peripheral blood, obtained on day 0 of AZD1222 vaccination. The receptors derive from an adult in good health.

The chain joins TRBV5-8 to TRBJ1-5, with 12 positions matching TRBD1. J gave up 1 base and V 4 bases, and 3 bases lay outside the gene matches. The CDR3 consists of 16 residues. CDR1 and CDR2 from the germline V gene are SGHTS and YDEGEE. The CDR3 sequence is CASSGTGGRSNQPQHF. Written as DNA, the CDR3 is TGTGCCAGCAGCGGGACAGGGGGCAGGAGCAATCAGCCCCAGCATTTT.

V gene TRBV6-1 combines with J gene TRBJ2-1; 13 bases fit TRBD2. The length of the CDR3 is 17 residues. V was pared by 4 bases and J by 7 bases, with 10 bases of the junction left unmatched. Germline values: CDR1 MNHNS, CDR2 SASEGT. The CDR3 region is CASSASDGLAGANEQFF. The CDR3 nucleotides are TGTGCCAGCAGTGCCTCCGATGGACTAGCGGGGGCAAATGAGCAGTTCTTC.

The CDR3, as DNA: TGCGCCAGCAGCTTGGCGACAGACTACGAGCAGTACTTC. Translated, it gives CASSLATDYEQYF. J is TRBJ2-7 and V is TRBV5-1; perhaps TRBD1 as D (5 bases). The ends were cut back, 0 bases at V and 3 bases at J, with 7 bases in the middle. CDR1 and CDR2 (germline): SGHRS, YFSETQ. The length of the CDR3 is 13 residues.

The V gene is TRBV28, the J gene TRBJ1-2, with a tentative D call TRBD1 (5 bases). CDR3 length equals 12 residues. CDR1 is MDHEN, CDR2 SYDVKM, per germline. V lost 3 bases and J lost 8, with 10 bases in between. This chain's CDR3 is CASSFSGAGYTF. As DNA, the CDR3 is TGTGCCAGCAGTTTTTCCGGGGCCGGCTACACCTTC.

The chain couples TRBV2 to TRBJ2-5; D is ambiguous. V lost 6 bases and J lost 3, with 14 bases in between. This CDR3 is built from 14 residues. CDR1 and CDR2 from the germline V gene are SNHLY and FYNNEI. The CDR3 DNA reads as TGTGCCAGCAGCGACGGACGGGTGAAAGAGACCCAGTACTTC. Translated, it gives CASSDGRVKETQYF.

This sequence joins TRBV7-2 and TRBJ1-5; the D is unclear. The length of the CDR3 is 12 residues. Germline assignment: CDR1 SGHTA and CDR2 FQGNSA. The V gene lost 1 base and the J gene lost 4 bases, with 2 bases spanning the gap. In DNA, the CDR3 is TGTGCCAGCAGCTTAGGGAATCAGCCCCAGCATTTT. Translated, it gives CASSLGNQPQHF.

The J gene is TRBJ1-2, the V gene TRBV19; TRBD1 matches at 7 bases. The CDR3 consists of 16 residues. Germline trimming cut 7 bases from V and 4 bases from J; bases unmatched to any gene: 15. Looked up from germline, CDR1 is LNHDA and CDR2 is SQIVND (reference sequence). In nucleotides, the CDR3 is TGTGCCAGTACCATGGCGGTCAGGGGGACCCGCTATGGCTACACCTTC. Translated, it gives CASTMAVRGTRYGYTF.